The T cell receptor (beta chain) described here comes from a study of beta chain features in type 1 diabetes. The CDR3 contains 17 residues. Germline V gives CDR1 SGHRS, CDR2 YFSETQ. Between the trimmed V and J ends, which lost 0 bases and 0 bases, there was a span of 13 bases. TCRB transcripts that were expressed got sequenced, as all of the isolated RNA had been reverse transcribed. About 3.6 million reads on average were seen across naive, central memory and regulatory T cell samples. Data came from immunoSEQ multiplex PCR; TCRdb stores just in-frame clones and leaves some out. Here the sample spans 630,000 or so clones, 11% to 15% being singletons. Notes on the study in general: A moderate, significant TCRB CDR3 shortening appeared in type 1 diabetes across four CD4+ subsets. Comparison showed that naive, central memory and Treg TCRB repertoires appeared more similar among patients than among healthy donors. A pattern of fewer insertions and more deletions at VDJ junctions was seen in type 1 diabetes patients.

Sorting based on CD45RO/CCR7/CD25/CD127/CD95/CD27 separated CD4+ naive, central memory, regulatory and stem cell-like memory cells. About this clone: The antigen remains unidentified.

The receptor was derived from a young man with type 1 diabetes. V usage is TRBV5-1 and J usage is TRBJ2-1; perhaps TRBD2 as D (5 bases). What was sequenced was naive CD4+ T cells from blood. CDR3 bases: TGCGCCAGCAGCTTGGCTCCTACTAGAAACTCCTACAATGAGCAGTTCTTC. Amino acids: CASSLAPTRNSYNEQFF.